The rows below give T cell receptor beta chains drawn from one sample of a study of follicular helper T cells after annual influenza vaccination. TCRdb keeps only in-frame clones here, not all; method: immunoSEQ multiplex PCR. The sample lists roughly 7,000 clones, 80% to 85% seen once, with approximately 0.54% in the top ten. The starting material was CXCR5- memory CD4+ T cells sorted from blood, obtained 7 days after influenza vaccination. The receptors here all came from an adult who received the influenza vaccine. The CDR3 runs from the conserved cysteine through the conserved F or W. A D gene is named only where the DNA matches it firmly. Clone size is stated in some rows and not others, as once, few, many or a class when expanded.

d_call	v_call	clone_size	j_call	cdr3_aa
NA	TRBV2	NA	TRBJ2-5	CASTKGGGPETQYF
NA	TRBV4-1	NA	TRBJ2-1	CASSHHPVVSYNEQFF
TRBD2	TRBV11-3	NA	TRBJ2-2	CASNQRGVVGTGELFF
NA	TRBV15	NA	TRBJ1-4	CATSGLGVGSEKLFF
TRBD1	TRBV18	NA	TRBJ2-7	CASSPPGQGAYEQYF
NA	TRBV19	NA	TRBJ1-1	CASSIVHFLNTEAFF
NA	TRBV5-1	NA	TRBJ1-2	CASSLAKTTDPKYYGYTF
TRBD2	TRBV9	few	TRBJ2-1	CASSEQRGGSEQFF
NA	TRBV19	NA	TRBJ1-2	CASSVMGGLSYGYTF
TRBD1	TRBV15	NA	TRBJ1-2	CATSRPHFVQGGYTF
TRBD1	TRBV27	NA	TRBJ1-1	CASSRLDRATEAFF
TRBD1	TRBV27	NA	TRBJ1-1	CASSSQGGNTEAFF
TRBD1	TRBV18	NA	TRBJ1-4	CASSPTGTGLEKLFF
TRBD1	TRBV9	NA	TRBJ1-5	CASSPDGQVYQPQHF
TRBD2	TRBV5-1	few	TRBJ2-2	CASSLGTSGGELFF
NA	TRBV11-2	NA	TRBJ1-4	CASSSPHRGYEKLFF
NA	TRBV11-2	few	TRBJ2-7	CASSSRGAGAYEQYF
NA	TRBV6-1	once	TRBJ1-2	CASSEAGNNGYTF
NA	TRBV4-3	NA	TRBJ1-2	CASSQDPGTNYGYTF
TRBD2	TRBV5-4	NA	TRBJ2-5	CASSLLTSGGETQYF
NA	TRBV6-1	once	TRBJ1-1	CASTDRSNTEAFF
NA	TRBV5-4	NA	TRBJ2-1	CASSSAGPYNEQFF
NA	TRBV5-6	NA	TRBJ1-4	CASSLAQGWEKLFF
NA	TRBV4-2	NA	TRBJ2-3	CASSLLGTTSTDTQYF
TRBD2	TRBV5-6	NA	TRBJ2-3	CASSFRGVTQYF